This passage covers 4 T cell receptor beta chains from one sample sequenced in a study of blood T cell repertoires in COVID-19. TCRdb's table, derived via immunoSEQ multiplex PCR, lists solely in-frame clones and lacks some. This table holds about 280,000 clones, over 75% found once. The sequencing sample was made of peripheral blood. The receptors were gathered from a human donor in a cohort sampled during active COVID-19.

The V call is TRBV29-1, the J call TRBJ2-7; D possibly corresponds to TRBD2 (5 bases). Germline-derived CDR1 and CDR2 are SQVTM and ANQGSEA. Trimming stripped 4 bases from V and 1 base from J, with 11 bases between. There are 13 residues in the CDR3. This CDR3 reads CSVVSASSYEQYF. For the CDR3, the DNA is TGCAGCGTTGTTAGCGCGTCGTCCTACGAGCAGTACTTC.

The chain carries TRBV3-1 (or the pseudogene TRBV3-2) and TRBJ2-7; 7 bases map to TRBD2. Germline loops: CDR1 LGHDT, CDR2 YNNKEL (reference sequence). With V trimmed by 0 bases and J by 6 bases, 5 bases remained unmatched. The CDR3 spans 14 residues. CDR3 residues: CASSQDGRGGEQYF. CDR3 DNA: TGTGCCAGCAGCCAAGATGGGAGGGGAGGCGAGCAGTACTTC.

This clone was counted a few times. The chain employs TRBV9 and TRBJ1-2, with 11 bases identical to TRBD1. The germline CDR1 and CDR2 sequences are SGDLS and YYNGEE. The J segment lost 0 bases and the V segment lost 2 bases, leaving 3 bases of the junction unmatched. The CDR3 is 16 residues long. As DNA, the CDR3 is TGTGCCAGCAGCGTCGGACAGGGGGCGGCTAACTATGGCTACACCTTC. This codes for CASSVGQGAANYGYTF. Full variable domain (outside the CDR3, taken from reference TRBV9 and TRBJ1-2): DSGVTQTPKHLITATGQRVTLRCSPRSGDLSVYWYQQSLDQGLQFLIQYYNGEERAKGNILERFSAQQFPDLHSELNLSSLELGDSALYFCASSVGQGAANYGYTFGSGTRLTVV.

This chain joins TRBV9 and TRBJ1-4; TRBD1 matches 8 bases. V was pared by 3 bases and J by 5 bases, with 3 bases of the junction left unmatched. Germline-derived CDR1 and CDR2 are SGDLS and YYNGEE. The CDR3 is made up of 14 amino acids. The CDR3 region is CASSEGQVNEKLFF. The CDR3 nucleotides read TGTGCCAGCAGCGAGGGACAGGTGAATGAAAAACTGTTTTTT. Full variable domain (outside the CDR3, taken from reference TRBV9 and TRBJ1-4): DSGVTQTPKHLITATGQRVTLRCSPRSGDLSVYWYQQSLDQGLQFLIQYYNGEERAKGNILERFSAQQFPDLHSELNLSSLELGDSALYFCASSEGQVNEKLFFGSGTQLSVL.